The 27 T cell receptor beta chains below were found in one sample sequenced in a study of OX40 agonist ivuxolimab in advanced cancers. Libraries were prepared by immunoSEQ multiplex PCR; TCRdb keeps only in-frame clonotypes and omits some of them. The table records 53,000 or so clones, approximately 84% of them present only once. The source material was CD4+ or CD8+ T cells sorted from blood, sampled in a trial of the OX40 agonist ivuxolimab. The origin of the receptors is an adult with an advanced solid tumor such as melanoma, head and neck, liver or kidney cancer.

The chain uses TRBV6-1 and TRBJ1-4; TRBD1 agrees at 9 bases. J was trimmed by 10 bases and V by 0 bases; bases with no gene match: 9. The CDR3 spans 16 residues. The germline V gene has CDR1 MNHNS and CDR2 SASEGT. CDR3 DNA: TGTGCCAGCAGTGAAGCCAAACAGGGGGCGCGAGGAAAACTGTTTTTT. Encoded protein: CASSEAKQGARGKLFF.

The rearrangement uses TRBV11-2 and TRBJ1-5; 7 positions match TRBD1. The CDR3 has 16 amino acids. The germline V gene encodes CDR1 SGHAT and CDR2 FQNNGV. With V trimmed by 1 base and J by 2 bases, 5 bases remained unmatched. Written as DNA, the CDR3 is TGTGCCAGCAGCTTAGGAGGGGGCCTGGGCAATCAGCCCCAGCATTTT. Translated: CASSLGGGLGNQPQHF.

J is TRBJ2-3 and V is TRBV27; a possible D gene is TRBD2 (5 bases). The V gene lost 8 bases and the J gene lost 9 bases, with 15 bases spanning the gap. CDR1 is MNHEY, CDR2 SMNVEV, per germline (reference sequence). This CDR3 contains 12 residues. The DNA of the CDR3 is TGTGCCAGCCGGACTCCGGGAATCACGCAGTATTTT. This codes for CASRTPGITQYF.

The chain couples TRBV6-5 to TRBJ1-1; D is unclear. The germline gives CDR1 MNHEY, CDR2 SVGAGI. The length of the CDR3 is 13 residues. V was shortened by 9 bases and J by 2 bases, with 13 bases between the two germline ends. CDR3 DNA sequence: TGTGCCAGTCGATTTCGGCACAACACTGAAGCTTTCTTT. Translation gives CASRFRHNTEAFF.

This chain links TRBV7-6 with TRBJ2-5, with a possible D match to TRBD2 (7 bases). Germline V lookup: CDR1 SGHVS, CDR2 FNYEAQ. This CDR3 is built from 16 residues. Trimming removed 2 bases from V and 2 bases from J, with 15 bases in between. The CDR3 loop is CASSLNGGGVQETQYF. As DNA, the CDR3 is TGTGCCAGCAGCTTAAACGGAGGGGGGGTACAAGAGACCCAGTACTTC.

This clone has just one count. This rearrangement joins TRBV21-1 to TRBJ1-1. TRBV21-1 is deemed a pseudogene. The CDR3 totals 13 residues. The DNA of the CDR3 is TGTGCCAGCAGCAAATTGGGGGTCACTGAAGCTTTCTTT. As protein: CASSKLGVTEAFF.

This chain joins TRBV4-1 and TRBJ2-7; TRBD2 might be the D (5 bases). Germline V gene lookup returns CDR1 MGHRA and CDR2 YSYEKL. V was pared by 4 bases and J by 0 bases, with 16 bases between. The CDR3 covers 16 residues. The CDR3: CASSPTITRGSYEQYF. The CDR3 coding sequence is TGCGCCAGCAGCCCGACCATTACTCGGGGCTCCTACGAGCAGTACTTC.

The V call is TRBV6-1, the J call TRBJ1-1; D not resolved. Trimming removed 0 bases at V and 6 bases at J, with 11 bases between. Germline assignment: CDR1 MNHNS and CDR2 SASEGT. CDR3 size: 14 residues. As DNA, the CDR3 is TGTGCCAGCAGTGAAGCCATTAGGGAGGCTGAAGCTTTCTTT. This sequence encodes CASSEAIREAEAFF.

The sample holds a few counts of this clone. V usage is TRBV2 and J usage is TRBJ1-5, with D perhaps matching TRBD1 (6 bases). Germline V gene lookup returns CDR1 SNHLY and CDR2 FYNNEI. The CDR3 is 12 amino acids. Trimming pared 7 bases from V and 6 bases from J, leaving 10 bases between. This chain's CDR3 is CASTTGTQPQHF. The CDR3 nucleotides are TGTGCCAGCACAACAGGGACTCAGCCCCAGCATTTT.

This clone appeared a single time. The chain links TRBV5-1 to TRBJ2-7; D is unclear. This CDR3 spans 13 amino acids. Trimming cost V 3 bases and J 3 bases, with 10 bases left between them. Per germline, CDR1 SGHRS and CDR2 YFSETQ. CDR3 region: CASSSYDNYEQYF. The CDR3 DNA sequence: TGCGCCAGCAGCTCCTATGACAACTACGAGCAGTACTTC.

The chain uses TRBV5-6 and TRBJ2-1; 9 bases align to TRBD2. The CDR3 extends over 15 amino acids. Germline lookup yields CDR1 SGHDT and CDR2 YYEEEE. After removal of 0 bases from V and 7 bases from J, the junction contained 5 bases not matched to a gene. Here the CDR3 reads CASSLGSGRSNEQFF. The CDR3 DNA reads TGTGCCAGCAGCTTGGGTAGCGGGAGATCGAATGAGCAGTTCTTC. Variable domain in full (rest from reference TRBV5-6 and TRBJ2-1): DAGVTQSPTHLIKTRGQQVTLRCSPKSGHDTVSWYQQALGQGPQFIFQYYEEEERQRGNFPDRFSGHQFPNYSSELNVNALLLGDSALYLCASSLGSGRSNEQFFGPGTRLTVL.

The genes are TRBV5-5 and TRBJ1-1; a possible D gene is TRBD1 (5 bases). This CDR3 region has 14 residues. The germline V and J ends were trimmed by 2 bases and 5 bases, with 13 bases remaining between them. Germline assignment: CDR1 SGHKS and CDR2 YYEKEE (reference sequence). Here the CDR3 DNA reads TGTGCCAGCAGCTTACACGCGGGGGTTACTGAAGCTTTCTTT. Translation gives CASSLHAGVTEAFF.

The V and J genes are TRBV19 and TRBJ1-5; 7 positions match TRBD1. CDR3 length: 15 residues. Germline V gives CDR1 LNHDA, CDR2 SQIVND (reference sequence). Unmatched junction bases numbered 9, after V lost 5 bases and J lost 5 bases. Written as DNA, the CDR3 is TGTGCCAGTAGTTCCCGGGACAGCACCTATCAGCCCCAGCATTTT. Translation gives CASSSRDSTYQPQHF.

The chain carries TRBV29-1 and TRBJ1-2, with D possibly being TRBD1 (5 bases). Germline assignment: CDR1 SQVTM and CDR2 ANQGSEA. The V gene lost 4 bases and the J gene lost 8 bases, with 20 bases spanning the gap. The length of the CDR3 is 14 residues. The CDR3 bases are TGCAGCGTTGCCCTAAGGCTACAGGAGGAGGGCTACACCTTC. Amino acid sequence: CSVALRLQEEGYTF.

The genes are TRBV28 and TRBJ2-1; the match to TRBD2 covers 8 bases. This CDR3 contains 16 residues. The germline CDR1 and CDR2 sequences are MDHEN and SYDVKM. With 5 bases clipped from V and 15 bases from J, the junction kept 21 bases outside the gene matches. CDR3 region: CASSPLPSTSDKTRFF. The DNA for the CDR3 is TGTGCCAGCAGTCCCCTCCCATCGACTAGCGATAAGACACGGTTCTTC.

V usage is TRBV19 and J usage is TRBJ1-1; D is undetermined. The CDR3 has 14 residues. Trimming removed 7 bases from V and 0 bases from J, with 12 bases in between. Germline V gene sequence: CDR1 LNHDA, CDR2 SQIVND (reference sequence). Written as DNA, the CDR3 is TGTGCCAGTACTTCCCCGAGGATGAACACTGAAGCTTTCTTT. Translation: CASTSPRMNTEAFF.

A single count supports this clone. The CDR3 bases are TGTGCCAGCAGCCCCCTGGCGCAGGGGTTCGCGAACACCGGGGAGCTGTTTTTT. Its protein product is CASSPLAQGFANTGELFF. The rearrangement joins TRBV7-6 to TRBJ2-2; maybe TRBD1 (6 bases). The V end was cut by 5 bases, the J end by 0 bases, with 19 bases between. There are 18 residues in the CDR3. The germline CDR1 and CDR2 sequences are SGHVS and FNYEAQ.

Regarding this clone: The junction differs from germline at one of its ends, possibly a read error. The V call is TRBV6-6, the J call TRBJ2-1; 11 positions match TRBD2. This CDR3 contains 15 residues. The germline gives CDR1 MNHNY, CDR2 SVGAGI (reference sequence). DNA for the CDR3: TGCGCCAGCAGTAGCGGGAGGGGACTACAGAATGAGCAGTTCTTC. Translated, it gives CASSSGRGLQNEQFF.

The V call is TRBV4-2, the J call TRBJ2-7; TRBD1 aligns across 7 bases. The CDR3 sequence is 13 residues long. Losses at the gene ends were 4 bases for V and 0 bases for J; bases not matched to a gene: 0. The germline gives CDR1 LGHNA, CDR2 YNFKEQ. As DNA, the CDR3 is TGTGCCAGCAGCCGGGACAGCTCCTACGAGCAGTACTTC. It specifies CASSRDSSYEQYF.

V is TRBV10-3 and J is TRBJ2-1; TRBD2 matches at 13 bases. The length of the CDR3 is 15 residues. V lost 6 bases and J lost 6; bases outside the gene matches: 5. Germline V gives CDR1 ENHRY, CDR2 SYGVKD. DNA for the CDR3: TGTGCCATCAGGGGGACTAGCGGGAAAAGCAATGAGCAGTTCTTC. Amino acids: CAIRGTSGKSNEQFF.

This clone ranks as medium-sized. This sample includes further DNA sequences coding for the same CDR3. V gene TRBV28 combines with J gene TRBJ2-3, with D perhaps TRBD2 (6 bases). Germline V gene sequence: CDR1 MDHEN, CDR2 SYDVKM. V shed 3 bases and J shed 0 bases, with 13 bases lying between them. This CDR3 region has 16 residues. The CDR3 loop reads CASSFLTSSSTDTQYF. CDR3 nucleotides: TGTGCCAGCAGTTTCCTGACTAGTTCTAGCACAGATACGCAGTATTTT.

V usage is TRBV9 and J usage is TRBJ2-7, with D perhaps being TRBD1 or TRBD2 (5 bases each). The CDR3 covers 16 residues. With 4 bases removed from V and 0 bases from J, the gap between germline ends came to 17 bases. Germline values: CDR1 SGDLS, CDR2 YYNGEE. The CDR3 nucleotides read TGTGCCAGCAGCCCCGTGGGGGAGACTTCCTCCTACGAGCAGTACTTC. Translating it yields CASSPVGETSSYEQYF.

This sequence joins TRBV29-1 and TRBJ1-6; D might be TRBD1 (5 bases). The CDR3 runs 17 residues. Germline CDR1 and CDR2: SQVTM and ANQGSEA. V was shortened by 1 base and J by 4 bases, with 17 bases between the two germline ends. The CDR3 DNA reads as TGCAGCGTTGAAGTTTGGGTCTCGGGACTGTATAATTCACCCCTCCACTTT. It codes for CSVEVWVSGLYNSPLHF.

The chain couples TRBV5-5 to TRBJ2-5; TRBD1 is a possible D gene (7 bases). This CDR3 has 13 amino acids. Trimming left V 4 bases short and J 5 bases short, with 12 bases between. From germline, CDR1 is SGHKS and CDR2 YYEKEE (reference sequence). In DNA, the CDR3 is TGTGCCAGCAGCGGAGGGACAGTTGAGACCCAGTACTTC. Translating gives CASSGGTVETQYF.

The V gene is TRBV5-1, the J gene TRBJ2-3; 14 bases match TRBD2. The ends lost 0 bases at V and 1 base at J; junction bases unmatched: 10. Germline V CDR1 and CDR2: SGHRS, YFSETQ. There are 20 residues in the CDR3. The chain's CDR3 is CASSLGAGTSGSARTDTQYF. As DNA, the CDR3 is TGCGCCAGCAGCTTGGGGGCCGGGACTAGCGGGAGCGCCCGCACAGATACGCAGTATTTT. Drawing the rest from reference TRBV5-1 and TRBJ2-3, the complete variable domain is KAGVTQTPRYLIKTRGQQVTLSCSPISGHRSVSWYQQTPGQGLQFLFEYFSETQRNKGNFPGRFSGRQFSNSRSEMNVSTLELGDSALYLCASSLGAGTSGSARTDTQYFGPGTRLTVL.

This clone is a singleton in its sample. The gene calls are TRBV2 and TRBJ2-2, with D uncertain. The CDR3 consists of 15 residues. Germline loops: CDR1 SNHLY, CDR2 FYNNEI. Trimming left V 5 bases short and J 0 bases short, with 10 bases between. The CDR3 protein is CASSLKPSNTGELFF. The CDR3 DNA is TGTGCCAGCAGTCTAAAGCCCTCGAACACCGGGGAGCTGTTTTTT.

V is TRBV18 and J is TRBJ1-1, with D perhaps TRBD1 (6 bases). The CDR3 sequence is 14 residues long. Germline CDR1 reads KGHSH; CDR2 reads LQKENI. The germline V and J ends were trimmed by 3 bases and 5 bases, with 13 bases remaining between them. The CDR3 coding sequence is TGTGCCAGCTCACCCAGGGGAGGGGGGACTGAAGCTTTCTTT. It is translated as CASSPRGGGTEAFF.